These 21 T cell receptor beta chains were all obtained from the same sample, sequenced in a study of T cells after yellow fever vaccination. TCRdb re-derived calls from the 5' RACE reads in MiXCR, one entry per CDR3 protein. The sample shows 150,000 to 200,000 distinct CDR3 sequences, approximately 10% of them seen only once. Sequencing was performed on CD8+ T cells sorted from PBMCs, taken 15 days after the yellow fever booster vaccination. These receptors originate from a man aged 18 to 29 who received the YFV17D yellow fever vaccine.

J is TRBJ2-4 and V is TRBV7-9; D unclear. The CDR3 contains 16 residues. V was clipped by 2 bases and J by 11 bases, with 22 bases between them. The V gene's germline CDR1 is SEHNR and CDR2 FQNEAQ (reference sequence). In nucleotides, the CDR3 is TGTGCCAGCAGCTTATTCGAGCAGGACCCGAAACGGTTTCAGTACTTC. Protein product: CASSLFEQDPKRFQYF. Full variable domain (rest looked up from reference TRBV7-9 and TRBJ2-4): DTGVSQNPRHKITKRGQNVTFRCDPISEHNRLYWYRQTLGQGPEFLTYFQNEAQLEKSRLLSDRFSAERPKGSFSTLEIQRTEQGDSAMYLCASSLFEQDPKRFQYFGAGTRLSVL.

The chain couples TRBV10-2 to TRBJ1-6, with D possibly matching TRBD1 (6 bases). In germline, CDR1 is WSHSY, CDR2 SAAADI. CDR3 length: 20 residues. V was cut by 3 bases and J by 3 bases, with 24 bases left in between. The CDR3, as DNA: TGCGCCAGCAGTGATCCGAGACCGGGACAAAAAAAGGGCTATAATTCACCCCTCCACTTT. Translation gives CASSDPRPGQKKGYNSPLHF.

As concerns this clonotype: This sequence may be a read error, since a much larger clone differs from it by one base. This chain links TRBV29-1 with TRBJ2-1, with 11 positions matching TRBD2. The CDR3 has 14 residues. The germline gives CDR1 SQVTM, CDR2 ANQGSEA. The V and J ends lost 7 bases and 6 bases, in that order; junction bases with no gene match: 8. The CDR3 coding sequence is TGCAGCGGTCGACTAGCGGGGATATTCAATGAGCAGTTCTTC. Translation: CSGRLAGIFNEQFF.

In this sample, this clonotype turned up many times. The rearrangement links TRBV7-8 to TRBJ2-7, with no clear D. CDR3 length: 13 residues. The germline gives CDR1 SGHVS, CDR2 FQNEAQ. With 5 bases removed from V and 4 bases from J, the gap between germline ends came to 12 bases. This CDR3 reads CASSPTDKYEQYF. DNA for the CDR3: TGTGCCAGCAGCCCGACCGACAAGTACGAGCAGTACTTC.

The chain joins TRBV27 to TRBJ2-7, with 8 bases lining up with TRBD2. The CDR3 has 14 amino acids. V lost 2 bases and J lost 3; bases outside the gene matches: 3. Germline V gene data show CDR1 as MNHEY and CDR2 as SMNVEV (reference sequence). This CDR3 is CASSLAGGNYEQYF. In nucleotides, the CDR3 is TGTGCCAGCAGTTTAGCGGGGGGAAACTACGAGCAGTACTTC.

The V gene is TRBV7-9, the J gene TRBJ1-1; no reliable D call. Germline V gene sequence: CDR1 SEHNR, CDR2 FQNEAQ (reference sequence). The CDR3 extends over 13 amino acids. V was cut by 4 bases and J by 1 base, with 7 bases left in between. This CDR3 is CASSSDGNTEAFF. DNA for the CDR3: TGTGCCAGCAGCTCGGACGGGAACACTGAAGCTTTCTTT.

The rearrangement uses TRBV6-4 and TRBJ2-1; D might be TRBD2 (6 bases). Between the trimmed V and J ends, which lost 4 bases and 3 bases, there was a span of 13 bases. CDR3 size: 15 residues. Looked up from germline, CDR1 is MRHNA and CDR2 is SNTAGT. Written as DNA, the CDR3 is TGTGCCAGCAGTGCCGTTATGGGGGGCTACAATGAGCAGTTCTTC. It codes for CASSAVMGGYNEQFF.

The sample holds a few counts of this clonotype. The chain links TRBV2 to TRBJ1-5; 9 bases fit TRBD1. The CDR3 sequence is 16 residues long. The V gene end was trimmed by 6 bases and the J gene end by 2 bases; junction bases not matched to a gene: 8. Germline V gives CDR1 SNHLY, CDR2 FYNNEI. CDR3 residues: CASRVDRGPRNQPQHF. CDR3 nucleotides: TGTGCCAGCAGGGTGGACAGGGGCCCCCGCAATCAGCCCCAGCATTTT. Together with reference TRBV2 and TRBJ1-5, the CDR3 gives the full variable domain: EPEVTQTPSHQVTQMGQEVILRCVPISNHLYFYWYRQILGQKVEFLVSFYNNEISEKSEIFDDQFSVERPDGSNFTLKIRSTKLEDSAMYFCASRVDRGPRNQPQHFGDGTRLSIL.

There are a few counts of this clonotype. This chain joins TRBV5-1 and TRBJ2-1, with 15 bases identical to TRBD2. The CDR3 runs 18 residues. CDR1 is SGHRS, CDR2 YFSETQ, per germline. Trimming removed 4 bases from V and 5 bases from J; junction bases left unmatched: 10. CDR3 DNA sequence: TGCGCCAGCAGCCCGAAAGGACTAGCGGGGGGGCCGCACAATGAGCAGTTCTTC. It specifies CASSPKGLAGGPHNEQFF.

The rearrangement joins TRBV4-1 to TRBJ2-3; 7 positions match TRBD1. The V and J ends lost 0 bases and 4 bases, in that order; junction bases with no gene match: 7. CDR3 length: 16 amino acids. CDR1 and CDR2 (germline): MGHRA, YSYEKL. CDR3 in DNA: TGCGCCAGCAGCCAAGATTGGACAGGCTACTCAGATACGCAGTATTTT. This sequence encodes CASSQDWTGYSDTQYF.

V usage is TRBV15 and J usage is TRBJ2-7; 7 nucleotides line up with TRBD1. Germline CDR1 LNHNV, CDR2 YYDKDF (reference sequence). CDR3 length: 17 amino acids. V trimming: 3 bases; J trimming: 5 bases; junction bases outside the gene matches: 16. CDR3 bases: TGTGCCACCAGCAGCCCCGGCAGGGGGAAAACCAGAAACGAGCAGTACTTC. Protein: CATSSPGRGKTRNEQYF.

For the CDR3, the DNA is TGTGCCAGCAGCACGGGACAGGGGAGAGGGGAAGCTTTCTTT. It encodes CASSTGQGRGEAFF. V usage is TRBV7-9 and J usage is TRBJ1-1, with 10 bases that match TRBD1. The CDR3 is 14 residues long. Germline loops: CDR1 SEHNR, CDR2 FQNEAQ (reference sequence). V gave up 5 bases and J gave up 8 bases; unmatched junction bases: 8.

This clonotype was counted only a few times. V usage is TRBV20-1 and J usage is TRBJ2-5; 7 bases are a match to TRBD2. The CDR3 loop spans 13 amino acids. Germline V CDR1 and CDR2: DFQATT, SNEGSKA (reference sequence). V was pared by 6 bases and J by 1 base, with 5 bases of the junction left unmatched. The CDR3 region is CSAGTTSQETQYF. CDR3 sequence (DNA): TGCAGTGCCGGGACTACCTCCCAAGAGACCCAGTACTTC.

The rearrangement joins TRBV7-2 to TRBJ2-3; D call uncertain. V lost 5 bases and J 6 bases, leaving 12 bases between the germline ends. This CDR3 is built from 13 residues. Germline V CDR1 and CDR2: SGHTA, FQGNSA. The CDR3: CASSTSKADTQYF. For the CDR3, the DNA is TGTGCCAGCAGCACCAGCAAGGCCGATACGCAGTATTTT.

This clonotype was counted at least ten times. The CDR3 nucleotides read TGTGCCAGCCGTCTGAAGCGGCTCACAGATACGCAGTATTTT. Translation gives CASRLKRLTDTQYF. The chain recombines TRBV12-3 or TRBV12-4 with TRBJ2-3; tentative D call: TRBD2 (5 bases). The CDR3 runs to 14 residues. V lost 8 bases and J 2 bases, leaving 14 bases between the germline ends.

The CDR3 sequence: CASRKPGTATAPLHF. DNA for the CDR3: TGTGCCAGCAGAAAACCCGGGACCGCGACGGCACCCCTCCACTTT. The chain employs TRBV7-2 and TRBJ1-6; a weak D match, TRBD1 (5 bases). CDR3 length: 15 residues. The V end lost 6 bases, the J end lost 11 bases, and 20 bases lay between the germline ends. The V gene's germline CDR1 is SGHTA and CDR2 FQGNSA.

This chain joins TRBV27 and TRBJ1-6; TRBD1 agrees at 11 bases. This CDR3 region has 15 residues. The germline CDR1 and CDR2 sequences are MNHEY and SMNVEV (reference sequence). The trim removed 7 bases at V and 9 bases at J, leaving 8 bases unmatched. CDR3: CASTRTGGRSSPLHF. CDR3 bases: TGTGCCAGCACCAGGACAGGGGGCCGTAGTTCACCCCTCCACTTT.

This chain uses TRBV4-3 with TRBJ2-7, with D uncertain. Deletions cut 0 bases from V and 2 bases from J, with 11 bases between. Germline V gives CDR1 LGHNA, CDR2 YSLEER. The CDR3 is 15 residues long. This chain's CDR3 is CASSQDMDPTYEQYF. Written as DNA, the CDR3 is TGCGCCAGCAGCCAAGATATGGACCCCACCTACGAGCAGTACTTC.

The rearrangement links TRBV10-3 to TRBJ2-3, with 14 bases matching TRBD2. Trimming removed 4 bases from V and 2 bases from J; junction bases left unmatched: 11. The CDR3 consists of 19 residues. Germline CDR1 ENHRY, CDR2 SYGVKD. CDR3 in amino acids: CAISVEAGLAGVFTDTQYF. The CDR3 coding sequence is TGTGCCATCAGTGTCGAGGCGGGACTAGCGGGGGTTTTCACAGATACGCAGTATTTT.

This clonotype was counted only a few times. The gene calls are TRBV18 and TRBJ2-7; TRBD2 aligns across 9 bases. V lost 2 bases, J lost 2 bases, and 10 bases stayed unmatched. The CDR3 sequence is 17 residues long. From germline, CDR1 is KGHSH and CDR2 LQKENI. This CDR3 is CASSPVVSASGAYEQYF. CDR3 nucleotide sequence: TGTGCCAGCTCACCAGTTGTCTCGGCTAGCGGGGCCTACGAGCAGTACTTC.

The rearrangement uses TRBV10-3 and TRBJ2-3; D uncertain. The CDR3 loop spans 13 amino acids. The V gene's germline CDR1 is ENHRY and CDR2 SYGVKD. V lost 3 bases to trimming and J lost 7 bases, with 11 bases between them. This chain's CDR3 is CAISDGLEYTQYF. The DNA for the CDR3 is TGTGCCATCAGTGATGGCCTGGAGTATACGCAGTATTTT.